The 21 T cell receptor beta chains listed next were all sequenced from one sample in a study of Tregs in tolerant kidney transplant recipients (dated by TCRdb to the late 2010s). The time point label, as the study defines it: blood sample drawn before combined kidney and bone marrow transplant. Preparation of the library involved the immunoSEQ multiplex PCR assay. TCRdb obtained this table from immuneACCESS and retained in-frame rearrangements with V and J assigned. These tables miss some clones; where compared with another copy, unresolved V genes account for less than half of the shortfall, and the remainder is unexplained. The sample contains more than 75,000 clones, 80% to 95% of them found a single time. The ten top clones hold approximately 0.48% of the sample. The sequenced sample was CD4+ T cells from blood, obtained before the transplant. The receptors derive from a human donor who received a combined kidney and bone marrow transplant.

The gene calls are TRBV29-1 and TRBJ1-3, with TRBD1 identical over 8 bases. The CDR3 is made up of 12 amino acids. The germline V gene encodes CDR1 SQVTM and CDR2 ANQGSEA. The trim removed 6 bases at V and 4 bases at J, leaving 2 bases unmatched. The CDR3 DNA reads as TGCAGCGTGGGGGACAGGGGAAACACCATATATTTT. Translating gives CSVGDRGNTIYF.

The chain carries TRBV7-9 and TRBJ2-1; TRBD1 agrees at 7 bases. Germline CDR1 SEHNR, CDR2 FQNEAQ (reference sequence). The ends lost 4 bases at V and 4 bases at J; junction bases unmatched: 7. CDR3 length: 15 residues. DNA of the CDR3: TGTGCCAGCAGCTCCCGGGACAGACTATACAATGAGCAGTTCTTC. Translating it yields CASSSRDRLYNEQFF. The whole variable domain, remainder taken from reference TRBV7-9 and TRBJ2-1, is DTGVSQNPRHKITKRGQNVTFRCDPISEHNRLYWYRQTLGQGPEFLTYFQNEAQLEKSRLLSDRFSAERPKGSFSTLEIQRTEQGDSAMYLCASSSRDRLYNEQFFGPGTRLTVL.

The V and J genes are TRBV7-3 and TRBJ1-6, with D unclear. CDR3 size: 16 residues. The V end lost 3 bases, the J end lost 8 bases, and 17 bases lay between the germline ends. Germline V gene data show CDR1 as SGHTA and CDR2 as FQGTGA. CDR3 in DNA: TGTGCCAGCAGCTTCGCCGGGCCCCCCGGGGATTCACCCCTCCACTTT. This encodes CASSFAGPPGDSPLHF.

The chain uses TRBV7-2 and TRBJ2-3; 12 bases align to TRBD2. V shed 6 bases and J 4 bases; nucleotides not matched to a gene: 8. The CDR3 is 16 residues long. Germline V CDR1 and CDR2: SGHTA, FQGNSA. The CDR3 reads CASRPGLAGSADTQYF. CDR3 sequence (DNA): TGTGCCAGCAGACCCGGACTAGCGGGGTCGGCAGATACGCAGTATTTT. The full variable domain, completed using reference TRBV7-2 and TRBJ2-3, is GAGVSQSPSNKVTEKGKDVELRCDPISGHTALYWYRQSLGQGLEFLIYFQGNSAPDKSGLPSDRFSAERTGGSVSTLTIQRTQQEDSAVYLCASRPGLAGSADTQYFGPGTRLTVL.

This clone was observed once. J is TRBJ2-1 and V is TRBV9; D may be TRBD2 (5 bases). Germline CDR1 and CDR2: SGDLS and YYNGEE. Trimming pared 0 bases from V and 0 bases from J, leaving 16 bases between. CDR3 length equals 18 residues. The CDR3: CASSVEPISGSSYNEQFF. In nucleotides, the CDR3 is TGTGCCAGCAGCGTAGAACCCATAAGCGGAAGCTCCTACAATGAGCAGTTCTTC.

The V gene is TRBV18, the J gene TRBJ2-1, with TRBD2 matching over 10 bases. From germline, CDR1 is KGHSH and CDR2 LQKENI. The CDR3 is 15 residues long. With 3 bases clipped from V and 9 bases from J, the junction kept 8 bases outside the gene matches. In nucleotides, the CDR3 is TGTGCCAGCTCACCCCTAGCGGGAGTCAACGGTGAGCAGTTCTTC. As protein: CASSPLAGVNGEQFF.

This chain uses TRBV5-1 with TRBJ2-5, with 10 bases identical to TRBD1. V lost 0 bases, J lost 1 base, and 6 bases stayed unmatched. Germline assignment: CDR1 SGHRS and CDR2 YFSETQ. CDR3 length: 17 residues. CDR3 sequence: CASSLEVGTGAQETQYF. The CDR3 DNA reads TGCGCCAGCAGCTTGGAAGTAGGGACAGGGGCCCAAGAGACCCAGTACTTC.

The chain recombines TRBV6-1 with TRBJ2-1; 8 positions match TRBD1. CDR1 is MNHNS and CDR2 is SASEGT in the germline V gene. V gave up 5 bases and J gave up 9 bases; unmatched junction bases: 6. This CDR3 is 13 amino acids long. Here the CDR3 DNA reads TGTGCCAGCAGTCACCAGGGGGCGGGTGAGCAGTTCTTC. This sequence encodes CASSHQGAGEQFF.

J is TRBJ1-1 and V is TRBV30; tentative D call: TRBD1 (5 bases). Germline assignment: CDR1 GTSNPN and CDR2 SVGIG (reference sequence). There are 14 residues in the CDR3. Trimming shortened V by 4 bases and J by 7 bases, and 19 bases separated the two germline ends. CDR3 amino acids: CAWTLRLGEGEAFF. In DNA, the CDR3 is TGTGCCTGGACCCTCCGACTAGGGGAAGGTGAAGCTTTCTTT.

CDR3 protein: CASSLGLPARVETQYF. The CDR3 region has the DNA TGCGCCAGCAGCCTCGGACTCCCCGCGAGGGTAGAGACCCAGTACTTC. The chain carries TRBV5-1 and TRBJ2-5; D is perhaps TRBD2 (5 bases). Between the trimmed V and J ends, which lost 4 bases and 4 bases, there was a span of 20 bases. This CDR3 is 16 amino acids long. Looked up from germline, CDR1 is SGHRS and CDR2 is YFSETQ. The full variable domain, with the rest looked up from reference TRBV5-1 and TRBJ2-5, is KAGVTQTPRYLIKTRGQQVTLSCSPISGHRSVSWYQQTPGQGLQFLFEYFSETQRNKGNFPGRFSGRQFSNSRSEMNVSTLELGDSALYLCASSLGLPARVETQYFGPGTRLLVL.

This clone has only one observation. This rearrangement joins TRBV5-4 to TRBJ2-7; tentatively, D is TRBD2 (6 bases). This CDR3 region has 16 residues. The V and J ends lost 2 bases and 2 bases respectively, with 17 bases between them. Germline V lookup: CDR1 SGHNT, CDR2 YYREEE (reference sequence). This CDR3 reads CASSFVIGTGTYEQYF. CDR3 DNA sequence: TGTGCCAGCAGCTTCGTGATTGGGACTGGGACCTACGAGCAGTACTTC.

The rearrangement uses TRBV9 and TRBJ2-7, with TRBD1 matching 7 bases. The CDR3 spans 15 residues. Germline lookup yields CDR1 SGDLS and CDR2 YYNGEE. Unmatched junction bases numbered 11, after V lost 4 bases and J lost 4 bases. DNA for the CDR3: TGTGCCAGCAGCACTTCCGTGGGACAGTGGTACGAGCAGTACTTC. Its protein product is CASSTSVGQWYEQYF.

This clone has just one count. The chain is built from TRBV2 and TRBJ1-6, with D maybe TRBD1 (6 bases). Deletions cut 2 bases from V and 7 bases from J, with 9 bases between. The CDR3 spans 14 residues. Looked up from germline, CDR1 is SNHLY and CDR2 is FYNNEI. CDR3 in DNA: TGTGCCAGCAGTGAACAGGGGTCCAATTCACCCCTCCACTTT. This codes for CASSEQGSNSPLHF.

V gene TRBV7-9 combines with J gene TRBJ2-7; 8 bases match TRBD2. This CDR3 is 14 amino acids long. After removal of 4 bases from V and 6 bases from J, the junction contained 8 bases not matched to a gene. Per germline, CDR1 SEHNR and CDR2 FQNEAQ (reference sequence). The CDR3 loop is CASSSSGGPGEQYF. CDR3 coding DNA: TGTGCCAGCAGCTCCTCGGGAGGGCCTGGCGAGCAGTACTTC.

The rearrangement links TRBV4-2 to TRBJ2-1; D gene ambiguous. Trimming shortened V by 3 bases and J by 7 bases, and 16 bases separated the two germline ends. The germline V gene has CDR1 LGHNA and CDR2 YNFKEQ. CDR3 length equals 15 residues. CDR3 in amino acids: CASSHDGTKWNEQFF. DNA of the CDR3: TGTGCCAGCAGCCATGATGGTACTAAATGGAATGAGCAGTTCTTC.

The chain couples TRBV5-1 to TRBJ1-1; 9 bases map to TRBD1. The CDR3 loop spans 15 amino acids. From germline, CDR1 is SGHRS and CDR2 YFSETQ. With V trimmed by 3 bases and J by 5 bases, 8 bases remained unmatched. Here the CDR3 reads CASSSVGQGTTEAFF. The CDR3 coding sequence is TGCGCCAGCAGCTCAGTCGGACAGGGGACGACTGAAGCTTTCTTT.

This sequence joins TRBV5-1 and TRBJ2-7; tentatively, D is TRBD1 (7 bases). This CDR3 has 15 amino acids. CDR1 SGHRS and CDR2 YFSETQ come from the germline V gene. The ends were cut back, 0 bases at V and 3 bases at J, with 13 bases in the middle. CDR3 DNA sequence: TGCGCCAGCAGCTTGGGACAGGGAGGATTCTACGAGCAGTACTTC. Amino acid sequence: CASSLGQGGFYEQYF.

The chain uses TRBV4-1 and TRBJ2-7, with 10 bases fitting TRBD1. Germline CDR1 is MGHRA and CDR2 is YSYEKL. The CDR3 covers 15 residues. Trimming at V came to 3 bases and at J to 3 bases, leaving 5 bases not matched to a gene. The CDR3 DNA is TGCGCCAGCAGCCAGGCCGGGACAGGGGACTACGAGCAGTACTTC. Encoded protein: CASSQAGTGDYEQYF.

The V gene is TRBV5-1, the J gene TRBJ2-2, with D perhaps matching TRBD1 (5 bases). There are 13 residues in the CDR3. From germline, CDR1 is SGHRS and CDR2 YFSETQ. With 2 bases removed from V and 6 bases from J, the gap between germline ends came to 8 bases. CDR3 DNA sequence: TGCGCCAGCAGCTTCCAGGGCCCCGGGGAGCTGTTTTTT. Its translation: CASSFQGPGELFF.

The V call is TRBV7-8, the J call TRBJ2-3, with D perhaps TRBD1 (6 bases). The CDR3 covers 13 residues. From germline, CDR1 is SGHVS and CDR2 FQNEAQ. The V and J ends lost 5 bases and 5 bases respectively, with 11 bases between them. DNA of the CDR3: TGTGCCAGCAGCACAAACAGGGAAGATACGCAGTATTTT. It codes for CASSTNREDTQYF.

V usage is TRBV9 and J usage is TRBJ1-3; no clear D gene. The CDR3 is 13 amino acids. CDR1 and CDR2 (germline): SGDLS, YYNGEE. Trimming took off 4 bases at V and 2 bases at J, with 7 bases between the two ends. CDR3 DNA sequence: TGTGCCAGCAGCACGCGTCCTGGAAACACCATATATTTT. As protein: CASSTRPGNTIYF. The entire variable domain, with the rest obtained from reference TRBV9 and TRBJ1-3, is as follows: DSGVTQTPKHLITATGQRVTLRCSPRSGDLSVYWYQQSLDQGLQFLIQYYNGEERAKGNILERFSAQQFPDLHSELNLSSLELGDSALYFCASSTRPGNTIYFGEGSWLTVV.